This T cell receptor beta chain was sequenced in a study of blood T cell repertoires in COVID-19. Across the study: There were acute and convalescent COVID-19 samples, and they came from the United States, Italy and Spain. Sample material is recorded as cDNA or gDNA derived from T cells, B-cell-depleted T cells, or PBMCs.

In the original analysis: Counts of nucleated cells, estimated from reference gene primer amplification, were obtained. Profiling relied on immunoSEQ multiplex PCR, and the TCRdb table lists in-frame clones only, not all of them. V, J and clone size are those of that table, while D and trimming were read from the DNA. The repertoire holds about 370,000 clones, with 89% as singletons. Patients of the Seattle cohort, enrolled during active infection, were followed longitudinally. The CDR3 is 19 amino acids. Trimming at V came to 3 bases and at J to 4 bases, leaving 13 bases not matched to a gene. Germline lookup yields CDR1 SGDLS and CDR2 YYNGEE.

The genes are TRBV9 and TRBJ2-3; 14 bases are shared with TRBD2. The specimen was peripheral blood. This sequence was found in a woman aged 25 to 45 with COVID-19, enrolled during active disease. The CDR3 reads CASSADGTSGSRSADTQYF. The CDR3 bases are TGTGCCAGCAGCGCCGACGGGACTAGCGGGAGCCGCTCCGCAGATACGCAGTATTTT. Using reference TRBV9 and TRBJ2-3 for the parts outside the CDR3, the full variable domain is DSGVTQTPKHLITATGQRVTLRCSPRSGDLSVYWYQQSLDQGLQFLIQYYNGEERAKGNILERFSAQQFPDLHSELNLSSLELGDSALYFCASSADGTSGSRSADTQYFGPGTRLTVL.